The T cell receptor beta chain described here comes from a study of CD8 T cells in ankylosing spondylitis. Regarding the study as a whole: In the blood and synovial fluid of reactive arthritis, some motif variants had been previously reported. Characteristic, it appeared, of ankylosing spondylitis blood was a TCR beta motif of eight highly homologous variants. Clones linked to disease were reported to show significant enrichment in matched ankylosing spondylitis synovial fluid.

Notes on this clonotype: Its antigen is undetermined.

The V and J ends lost 6 bases and 7 bases respectively, with 25 bases between them. Germline V gene sequence: CDR1 LGHNT, CDR2 FRNRAP. The CDR3 has 18 residues. Quantitative 5'-RACE with molecular barcodes was used to make the TCR beta libraries. Each CDR3 protein is one row after TCRdb ran MiXCR on the 5' RACE reads. The repertoire holds 200,000 to 250,000 distinct CDR3 sequences, with 25% to 30% as singletons. The clonotype originates from a male donor with ankylosing spondylitis or in good health (not recorded which). Sequencing was performed on blood, either unsorted or a sorted T cell fraction (not recorded which). J is TRBJ1-6 and V is TRBV12-5; perhaps TRBD1 as D (6 bases). The CDR3, as DNA: TGTGCTAGTGGATTACAGGGTTTGGCGTGGCGGGCAAATTCACCCCTCCACTTT. This translates into CASGLQGLAWRANSPLHF.